This TCR beta chain was sequenced in a study of T cell responses to AZD1222 COVID-19 vaccine. Regarding the study as a whole: White British donors predominated, females outnumbered males, and clonal diversity was possibly underestimated. The span of vaccine-associated CD4 TCRs extended across spike, with dominance at 160-218 and 743-854. In all cases, repertoires were sampled only after the peak T cell response.

This clone was recorded only once. Its antigen is as yet unknown. Doses given second, at about 4 or about 12 weeks, were pooled. Unmatched junction bases numbered 2, after V lost 2 bases and J lost 1 base. CDR1 and CDR2 (germline): LGHDT, YNNKEL (reference sequence). CDR3 length: 15 amino acids. Produced via immunoSEQ multiplex PCR; TCRdb's table is partial and in-frame only. The table lists around 130,000 clones, roughly 92% of them singletons. This clonotype was sampled from an adult who received the AZD1222 COVID-19 vaccine. The J gene is TRBJ1-1, the V gene TRBV3-1 (or the pseudogene TRBV3-2); 9 bases line up with TRBD1. Sequencing was performed on peripheral blood, taken 28 days after the second AZD1222 dose. Here the CDR3 DNA reads TGTGCCAGCAGCCAAAGACAGGGGGGGAACACTGAAGCTTTCTTT. This codes for CASSQRQGGNTEAFF.